This TCR beta chain was found in a study of technical replicates of blood from a few donors. Here immunoSEQ multiplex PCR was the method, and the copy in TCRdb shows in-frame clones only, minus some. The top ten clones hold 0.39% of a sample with fewer than 85,000 clones, roughly 94% of them seen once. The CDR3 has 13 residues. Per germline, CDR1 SGHTA and CDR2 FQGTGA. V gave up 6 bases and J gave up 4 bases; unmatched junction bases: 6. The V gene is TRBV7-3, the J gene TRBJ2-7; 7 bases map to TRBD1. Sequenced input: T cells isolated from PBMCs. This receptor was taken from a human donor in good health. The DNA of the CDR3 is TGTGCCAGCAGTCGAGACAGGGAATACGAGCAGTACTTC. It encodes CASSRDREYEQYF.